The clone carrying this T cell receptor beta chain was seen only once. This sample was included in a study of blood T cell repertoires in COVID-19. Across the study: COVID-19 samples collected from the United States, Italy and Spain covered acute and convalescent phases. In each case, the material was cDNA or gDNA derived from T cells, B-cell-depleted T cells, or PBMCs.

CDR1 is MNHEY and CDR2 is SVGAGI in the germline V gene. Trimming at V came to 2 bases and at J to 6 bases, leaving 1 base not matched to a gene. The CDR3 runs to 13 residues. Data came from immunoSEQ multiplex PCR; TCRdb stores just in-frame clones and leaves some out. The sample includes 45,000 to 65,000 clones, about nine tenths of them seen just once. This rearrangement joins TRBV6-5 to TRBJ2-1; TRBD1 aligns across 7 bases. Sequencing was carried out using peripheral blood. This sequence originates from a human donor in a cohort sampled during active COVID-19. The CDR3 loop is CASSYRQGNEQFF. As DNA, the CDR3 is TGTGCCAGCAGTTACCGACAGGGCAATGAGCAGTTCTTC.